This note documents a single T cell receptor beta chain sequence. Its specificity is unknown. This sample is drawn from a study of Tregs in tolerant kidney transplant recipients. Study results and caveats: No direct test of biological reproducibility was done here. Few patients were studied, so findings need validation in larger groups. For some patients, primers changed over time, blocking nucleotide-level comparison.

Unstimulated regulatory T cells (CD4+CD25+CD127-), CD4+CD25- non-regulatory cells, CD4 and CD8 cells were FACS-sorted from thawed PBMCs. The junction had 3 bases not matched to a gene; V was cut back by 0 bases and J by 4 bases. This CDR3 region has 14 residues. Germline V lookup: CDR1 SGHRS, CDR2 YFSETQ. Sequencing was performed with immunoSEQ multiplex PCR; in TCRdb, only in-frame clones are kept and a portion is missing. The sample has 110,000 or so clones, almost 90% seen once. The sample was CD4+ T cells from blood, taken before the transplant. The chain is built from TRBV5-1 and TRBJ1-1; 7 nucleotides match TRBD1. The origin of this receptor is a human donor who received a combined kidney and bone marrow transplant. CDR3 loop: CASSLEGGGTEAFF. The CDR3, as DNA: TGCGCCAGCAGCTTGGAAGGGGGCGGCACTGAAGCTTTCTTT.